This T cell receptor beta chain was found in a study of radiation and T cells in renal cell carcinoma (dated by TCRdb to the early 2020s). Study-wide context: The samples were obtained from a clinical trial, where primary renal cell carcinomas were treated with 15 Gy stereotactic body radiation therapy and then removed by nephrectomy 4 weeks afterward. A total of around 53 samples underwent TCR beta sequencing, made up of 26 tumors and about 27 peripheral blood samples. In the roughly 54 samples combined, several million unique CDR3 nucleotide sequences were found, encoding 2.5 million to 3 million unique CDR3 amino acid sequences.

Beyond this particular receptor, the publication reports: Dynamics of the blood repertoire were not tracked past 4 weeks after treatment. No pretreatment tumor biopsies were available, so the baseline intratumoral presence of clonotypes could not be determined. In blood, the top tumor clonotypes increased from baseline to 2 weeks after radiation and then shrank by 4 weeks, which suggests a temporary expansion of tumor-resident clones. Effects of radiation dose or scheduling on the TCR repertoire could not be addressed with the single-armed trial design.

In the paper's terms, the time point label means: blood 2 weeks post-SBRT. This specimen's treatment or condition label, interpreted: 15 Gy SBRT to primary tumor, nephrectomy 4 weeks later. To track tumor-enriched clonotypes, serial peripheral blood was sampled from radiation-treated patients at baseline and at 2 weeks and 4 weeks after SBRT. Renal cell carcinoma with clear cell pathology was present in all patients. The QIAamp DNA Blood Mini Kit (Qiagen) was used to prepare genomic DNA for TCR sequencing. The analyses included only samples that passed all quality control checks. As regards this clone: Which antigen it targets is not known. Qualities for individual bases were not recorded, and no much larger clone is one base off.

The germline ends are 13 bases apart after V is trimmed by 8 bases and J by 0 bases. Reading the germline V gene (reference sequence) gives CDR1 LNHDA and CDR2 SQIVND. The CDR3 holds 14 amino acids from the cysteine to the phenylalanine. The retained sequence is limited to the CDR3, 42 bases, with the frame set at the first base. The immunoSEQ kit was used, according to the manufacturer's recommendations, to generate TCR beta libraries from genomic DNA. For library preparation, a first multiplex PCR was performed with proprietary primers, followed by a second PCR in which unique barcodes were added, and bead cleanups were performed after each round. A kit-provided positive control reaction and a negative control reaction were included in every sample batch. The final libraries were assessed on an Agilent 4200 TapeStation D1000 ScreenTape, pooled by volume, and quantified by qPCR. Sequencing was performed on an Illumina NextSeq500 using a MidOutput 150-cycle cartridge, with 156 Read1 cycles, 15 Index1 cycles, and the kit custom primers. The pooled library was loaded at roughly 0.96 pM, with an approximately 21% PhiX control spiked in. The authors' analysis ran thus. Vendor-processed data were analyzed in R, and a clonotype was defined as all T cells sharing the same CDR3 nucleotide sequence. In the clone abundance analyses, frequencies in each sample were normalized to that sample's 10,000 most abundant clones. Public T cell clones, averaging fewer than five per sample, were removed before analysis. Tumor-enriched clonotypes and baseline blood-enriched clonotypes were defined as those with an abundance difference of at least 32-fold between compartments. A beta-binomial differential abundance model was applied to find clonotypes that expanded or contracted between blood time points. The Baroni-Urbani and Buser coefficient was used to measure tumor-blood repertoire similarity, and groups were compared with two-tailed Wilcoxon tests in R. TCRdb took over this immuneACCESS table, retaining in-frame rearrangements with V and J assigned. Such tables are incomplete; in checked studies, under half of the missing clones stem from an unresolved V gene, and the remainder is unexplained. V, J and clone size were drawn from that table, and D and trimming were deduced from the DNA. The sample records some 72,000 clones, about 80% of which are singletons. Approximately 6.4% of the sample is in the top ten clones.

The clonotype comes from a man between 60 and 75 years old with renal cell carcinoma. This material consisted of blood, taken from a patient whose treatment included radiotherapy and nephrectomy. Here the chain combines TRBV19 and TRBJ1-1; TRBD1 might be the D gene, on 6 matching bases. The nucleotide sequence is TGTGCCAGTCAAACGGGACATTTGAACACTGAAGCTTTCTTT. It specifies CASQTGHLNTEAFF.